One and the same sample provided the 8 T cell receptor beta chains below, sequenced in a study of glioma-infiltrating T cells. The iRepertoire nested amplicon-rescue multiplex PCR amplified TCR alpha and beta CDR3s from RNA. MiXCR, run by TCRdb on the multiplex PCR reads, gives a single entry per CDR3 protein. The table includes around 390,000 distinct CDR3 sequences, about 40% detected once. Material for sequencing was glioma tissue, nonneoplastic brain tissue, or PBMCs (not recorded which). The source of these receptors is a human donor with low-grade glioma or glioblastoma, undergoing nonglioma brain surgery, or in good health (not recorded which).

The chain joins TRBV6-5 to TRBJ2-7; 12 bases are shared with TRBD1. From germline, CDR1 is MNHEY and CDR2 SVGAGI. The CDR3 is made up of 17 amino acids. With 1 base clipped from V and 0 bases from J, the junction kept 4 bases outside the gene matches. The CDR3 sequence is CASSYFGTGGTSYEQYF. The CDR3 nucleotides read TGTGCCAGCAGTTACTTCGGGACAGGGGGCACCTCCTACGAGCAGTACTTC.

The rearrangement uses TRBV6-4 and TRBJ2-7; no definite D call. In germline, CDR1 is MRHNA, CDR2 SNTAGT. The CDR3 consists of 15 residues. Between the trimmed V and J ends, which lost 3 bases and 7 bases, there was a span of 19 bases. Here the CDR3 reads CASSEWATPYNEQYF. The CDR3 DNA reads TGTGCCAGCAGTGAATGGGCTACTCCCTACAATGAGCAGTACTTC.

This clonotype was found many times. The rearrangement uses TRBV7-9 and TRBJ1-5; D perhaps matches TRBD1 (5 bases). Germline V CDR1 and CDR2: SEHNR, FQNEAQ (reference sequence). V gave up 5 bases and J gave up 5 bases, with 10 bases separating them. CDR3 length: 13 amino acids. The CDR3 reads CASSLQEDQPQHF. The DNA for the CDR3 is TGTGCCAGCAGCCTACAGGAAGATCAGCCCCAGCATTTT.

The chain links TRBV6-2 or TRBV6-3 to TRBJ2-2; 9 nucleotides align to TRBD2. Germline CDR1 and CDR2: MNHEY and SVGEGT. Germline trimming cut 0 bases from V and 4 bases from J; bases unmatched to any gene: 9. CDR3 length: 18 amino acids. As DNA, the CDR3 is TGTGCCAGCAGTTACTCGCATTCTAGCGGGATGCGCACCGGGGAGCTGTTTTTT. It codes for CASSYSHSSGMRTGELFF.

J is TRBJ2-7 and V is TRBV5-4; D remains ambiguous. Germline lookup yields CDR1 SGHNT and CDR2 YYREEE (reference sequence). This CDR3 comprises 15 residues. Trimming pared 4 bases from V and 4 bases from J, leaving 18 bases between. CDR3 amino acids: CASSPTPGPSYEQYF. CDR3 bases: TGTGCCAGCAGCCCCACCCCCGGACCCTCTTACGAGCAGTACTTC. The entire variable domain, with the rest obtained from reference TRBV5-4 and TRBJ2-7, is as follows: ETGVTQSPTHLIKTRGQQVTLRCSSQSGHNTVSWYQQALGQGPQFIFQYYREEENGRGNFPPRFSGLQFPNYSSELNVNALELDDSALYLCASSPTPGPSYEQYFGPGTRLTVT.

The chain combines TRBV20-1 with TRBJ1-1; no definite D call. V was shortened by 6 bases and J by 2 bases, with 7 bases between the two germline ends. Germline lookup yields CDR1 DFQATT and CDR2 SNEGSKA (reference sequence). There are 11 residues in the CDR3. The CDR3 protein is CSAPGNTEAFF. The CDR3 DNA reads TGCAGTGCGCCAGGCAACACTGAAGCTTTCTTT.

The CDR3 spells CASSYSRQGFSYEQYF. As DNA, the CDR3 is TGTGCCAGCAGTTACTCAAGGCAGGGGTTCTCCTACGAGCAGTACTTC. The chain recombines TRBV6-6 with TRBJ2-7, with D perhaps TRBD1 (6 bases). Germline V lookup: CDR1 MNHNY, CDR2 SVGAGI (reference sequence). This CDR3 is built from 16 residues. Trimming removed 0 bases at V and 0 bases at J, with 12 bases between.

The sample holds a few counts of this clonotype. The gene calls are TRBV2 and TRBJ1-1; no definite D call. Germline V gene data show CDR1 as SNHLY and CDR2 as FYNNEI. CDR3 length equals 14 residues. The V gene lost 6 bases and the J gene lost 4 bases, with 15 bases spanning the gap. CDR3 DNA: TGTGCCAGCAGATACGACCCAGGAAGCACTGAAGCTTTCTTT. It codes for CASRYDPGSTEAFF.